Shown below are 32 T cell receptor beta chains from a single sample sequenced in a study of shared clonotypes between healthy human individuals. This table comes from immunoSEQ multiplex PCR, and its TCRdb copy is limited to in-frame clones, with some not included. In the table there are approximately 720,000 clones, approximately 79% of which are singletons. The sample comprised memory CD4+ T cells sorted from blood. Sample subset: CD45RA-negative fraction. These receptors came from a woman younger than 45 in good health.

The J gene is TRBJ2-2, the V gene TRBV28; D possibly corresponds to TRBD2 (5 bases). V was shortened by 5 bases and J by 9 bases, with 16 bases between the two germline ends. CDR3 size: 14 residues. Germline CDR1 is MDHEN and CDR2 is SYDVKM. The CDR3 sequence is CASSSPGVDWELFF. CDR3 DNA sequence: TGTGCCAGCAGTAGCCCCGGGGTCGACTGGGAGCTGTTTTTT.

The rearrangement links TRBV7-6 to TRBJ2-1; D is unclear. This CDR3 spans 11 amino acids. The germline V gene has CDR1 SGHVS and CDR2 FNYEAQ. Trimming took 3 bases from V and 10 from J, leaving 7 bases between them. The CDR3 sequence: CASSFGPEQFF. The CDR3 DNA follows: TGTGCCAGCAGCTTTGGACCGGAGCAGTTCTTC.

The chain links TRBV18 to TRBJ2-5; 10 bases align to TRBD1. V shed 3 bases, J shed 2 bases, and the junction held 6 bases outside the gene matches. CDR3 length equals 16 residues. The germline gives CDR1 KGHSH, CDR2 LQKENI. CDR3 sequence: CASSPRRDRGQETQYF. The CDR3, as DNA: TGTGCCAGCTCACCTCGGCGGGACAGGGGACAAGAGACCCAGTACTTC.

The chain carries TRBV5-5 and TRBJ1-1; no clear D. The CDR3 is made up of 13 amino acids. Germline V gene sequence: CDR1 SGHKS, CDR2 YYEKEE (reference sequence). The germline V and J ends were trimmed by 4 bases and 11 bases, with 18 bases remaining between them. CDR3 sequence reads: CASSDWETGPAFF. CDR3 nucleotide sequence: TGTGCCAGCAGCGATTGGGAGACGGGCCCTGCTTTCTTT. The variable domain in full, completed from reference TRBV5-5 and TRBJ1-1, reads DAGVTQSPTHLIKTRGQQVTLRCSPISGHKSVSWYQQVLGQGPQFIFQYYEKEERGRGNFPDRFSARQFPNYSSELNVNALLLGDSALYLCASSDWETGPAFFGQGTRLTVV.

J is TRBJ2-6 and V is TRBV28; D call uncertain. This CDR3 has 15 amino acids. Trimming removed 2 bases from V and 2 bases from J, with 7 bases in between. Germline loops: CDR1 MDHEN, CDR2 SYDVKM. DNA of the CDR3: TGTGCCAGCAGTTTAGCACATACTGGGGCCAACGTCCTGACTTTC. This codes for CASSLAHTGANVLTF.

The rearrangement uses TRBV4-2 and TRBJ2-3; 7 nucleotides match TRBD1. V was pared by 5 bases and J by 5 bases, with 10 bases of the junction left unmatched. This CDR3 comprises 15 residues. Germline V gene data show CDR1 as LGHNA and CDR2 as YNFKEQ. The CDR3 protein is CASSRPQGEKDTQYF. CDR3 bases: TGTGCCAGCAGCAGACCGCAGGGGGAGAAAGATACGCAGTATTTT.

In its sample, this clone was seen once. The V and J genes are TRBV2 and TRBJ2-3, with D hard to call. Trimming took 6 bases from V and 1 from J, leaving 17 bases between them. Germline V gene data show CDR1 as SNHLY and CDR2 as FYNNEI. This CDR3 contains 16 residues. The CDR3 protein is CASRAELGRRTDTQYF. DNA of the CDR3: TGTGCCAGCAGGGCGGAACTTGGTCGCCGCACAGATACGCAGTATTTT. The full variable domain, its missing parts supplied by reference TRBV2 and TRBJ2-3, is EPEVTQTPSHQVTQMGQEVILRCVPISNHLYFYWYRQILGQKVEFLVSFYNNEISEKSEIFDDQFSVERPDGSNFTLKIRSTKLEDSAMYFCASRAELGRRTDTQYFGPGTRLTVL.

V and J are TRBV5-5 and TRBJ2-7, with D perhaps matching TRBD2 (7 bases). Trimming removed 3 bases from V and 3 bases from J, with 16 bases in between. CDR1 is SGHKS, CDR2 YYEKEE, per germline (reference sequence). The CDR3 extends over 15 amino acids. The CDR3 loop reads CASSWGPGGHYEQYF. DNA for the CDR3: TGTGCCAGCAGCTGGGGGCCGGGAGGCCACTACGAGCAGTACTTC.

This clone turned up a few times. Different DNA sequences within this sample yield the same CDR3. V is TRBV5-1 and J is TRBJ1-3; no reliable D call. CDR1 and CDR2 (germline): SGHRS, YFSETQ. CDR3 size: 14 residues. Trimming stripped 4 bases from V and 4 bases from J, with 12 bases between. CDR3 DNA: TGCGCCAGCAGCCCGGGAACGGCAGGAAACACCATATATTTT. Its protein product is CASSPGTAGNTIYF.

Worth noting for this clone: This likely came from a read error, as a far larger clone is one base away. The chain recombines TRBV27 with TRBJ2-3, with D perhaps matching TRBD2 (5 bases). Germline V gene data show CDR1 as MNHEY and CDR2 as SMNVEV (reference sequence). The CDR3 consists of 12 residues. The CDR3 loop is CASSYDGGTRYF. The CDR3 bases are TGTGCCAGCAGCTACGATGGAGGTACGCGGTATTTT.

As concerns this clone: At one boundary the junction diverges from the germline segment, which might be a read error. The DNA of the CDR3 is TGTGCCAGCAGTAGCCTGAACAGGGTCGGACCGACTGGACACACCATATATTTT. It translates to CASSSLNRVGPTGHTIYF. The rearrangement links TRBV28 to TRBJ1-3, with a possible D match to TRBD1 (6 bases). From germline, CDR1 is MDHEN and CDR2 SYDVKM. CDR3 length: 18 residues.

The V and J genes are TRBV19 and TRBJ2-3; D is ambiguous. The CDR3 extends over 15 amino acids. CDR1 LNHDA and CDR2 SQIVND come from the germline V gene (reference sequence). V was clipped by 3 bases and J by 0 bases, with 10 bases between them. The CDR3 sequence: CASSIAPSSTDTQYF. The DNA of the CDR3 is TGTGCCAGTAGTATTGCCCCGTCGAGCACAGATACGCAGTATTTT.

The chain uses TRBV5-1 and TRBJ1-1, with unresolved D. CDR3 length equals 15 residues. V dropped 7 bases and J dropped 6 bases, with 22 bases sitting between them. From germline, CDR1 is SGHRS and CDR2 YFSETQ. This CDR3 reads CASRDSVVGVAEAFF. Here the CDR3 DNA reads TGCGCCAGCCGTGATTCGGTCGTTGGGGTCGCTGAAGCTTTCTTT.

The V gene is TRBV5-1, the J gene TRBJ1-3; D is ambiguous. Trimming cost V 0 bases and J 0 bases, with 10 bases left between them. Germline values: CDR1 SGHRS, CDR2 YFSETQ. The CDR3 loop spans 16 amino acids. CDR3 amino acids: CASSLVQVDSGNTIYF. The CDR3 DNA is TGCGCCAGCAGCTTGGTTCAGGTGGACTCTGGAAACACCATATATTTT.

This clone was recorded once. CDR3 in DNA: TGTGCCAGCTCTACCAACAGGGGCAATGAAAAACTGTTTTTT. Amino acids: CASSTNRGNEKLFF. This sequence joins TRBV18 and TRBJ1-4; 7 bases are a match to TRBD1. Germline loops: CDR1 KGHSH, CDR2 LQKENI. The CDR3 runs to 14 residues. Trimming cost V 6 bases and J 5 bases; bases outside gene matches: 6. Full variable domain (remainder filled in from reference TRBV18 and TRBJ1-4): NAGVMQNPRHLVRRRGQEARLRCSPMKGHSHVYWYRQLPEEGLKFMVYLQKENIIDESGMPKERFSAEFPKEGPSILRIQQVVRGDSAAYFCASSTNRGNEKLFFGSGTQLSVL.

This clone was found a few times. The genes are TRBV6-1 and TRBJ2-7, with 8 nucleotides matching TRBD2. The germline V gene encodes CDR1 MNHNS and CDR2 SASEGT. The trim removed 6 bases at V and 3 bases at J, leaving 4 bases unmatched. The CDR3 has 13 residues. The CDR3: CASRTSASYEQYF. DNA of the CDR3: TGTGCCAGCAGGACTAGCGCGAGCTACGAGCAGTACTTC.

The chain joins TRBV9 to TRBJ2-5; the D call may be TRBD1 or TRBD2 (5 bases each). Trimming shortened V by 0 bases and J by 2 bases, and 14 bases separated the two germline ends. Germline CDR1 reads SGDLS; CDR2 reads YYNGEE. The CDR3 is made up of 16 amino acids. In nucleotides, the CDR3 is TGTGCCAGCAGCGTAGTTGGGGGAGCGCCTCAAGAGACCCAGTACTTC. Its protein is CASSVVGGAPQETQYF.

The rearrangement joins TRBV7-1 to TRBJ2-2, with D uncertain. TRBV7-1 is an ORF; its function is uncertain. CDR3 size: 13 residues. Trimming removed 5 bases from V and 6 bases from J, with 10 bases in between. The CDR3 protein is CASSPYISGELFF. In nucleotides, the CDR3 is TGTGCCAGCAGCCCATACATATCCGGGGAGCTGTTTTTT.

The V and J genes are TRBV6-1 and TRBJ2-1; TRBD1 agrees at 10 bases. The CDR3 spans 15 residues. Per germline, CDR1 MNHNS and CDR2 SASEGT. The junction had 7 bases not matched to a gene; V was cut back by 5 bases and J by 6 bases. This CDR3 is CASSTRDRGSNEQFF. CDR3 DNA sequence: TGTGCCAGCAGTACTCGGGACAGGGGATCCAATGAGCAGTTCTTC.

J is TRBJ1-2 and V is TRBV27; 9 positions match TRBD1. The CDR3 consists of 19 residues. Trimming removed 5 bases from V and 4 bases from J; junction bases left unmatched: 20. Germline V gives CDR1 MNHEY, CDR2 SMNVEV (reference sequence). The DNA for the CDR3 is TGTGCCAGCAGTCCCCAACCCGCGGGGTACAGGGGGCCGATCTATGGCTACACCTTC. Its protein is CASSPQPAGYRGPIYGYTF.

The chain has TRBV5-1 and TRBJ2-1; D gene uncertain. The CDR3 contains 13 residues. Trimming removed 5 bases at V and 5 bases at J, with 11 bases between. Germline V lookup: CDR1 SGHRS, CDR2 YFSETQ. CDR3 DNA: TGCGCCAGCAGAATACGGACCGACAATGAGCAGTTCTTC. Its translation is CASRIRTDNEQFF.

The V and J genes are TRBV5-1 and TRBJ2-1; D possibly uses TRBD1 or TRBD2 (5 bases each). CDR3 length: 13 amino acids. The V end was cut by 0 bases, the J end by 10 bases, with 11 bases between. The germline gives CDR1 SGHRS, CDR2 YFSETQ. The CDR3 region is CASSLAGAREQFF. The CDR3 DNA reads as TGCGCCAGCAGCTTGGCCGGGGCCCGGGAGCAGTTCTTC.

This clone has just a few counts. This rearrangement joins TRBV5-1 to TRBJ2-7, with TRBD1 matching over 7 bases. V was clipped by 3 bases and J by 6 bases; unmatched bases: 9. Germline assignment: CDR1 SGHRS and CDR2 YFSETQ. This CDR3 contains 14 residues. Here the CDR3 reads CASSSGTAALEQYF. The CDR3 DNA reads as TGCGCCAGCAGCTCCGGGACAGCCGCACTCGAGCAGTACTTC.

The chain links TRBV15 to TRBJ1-5; D unclear. With 3 bases removed from V and 5 bases from J, the gap between germline ends came to 11 bases. Germline CDR1 reads LNHNV; CDR2 reads YYDKDF (reference sequence). The CDR3 runs to 14 residues. For the CDR3, the DNA is TGTGCCACCAGCAGTACAGCCAGCGATCAGCCCCAGCATTTT. Encoded protein: CATSSTASDQPQHF.

This clone was observed a handful of times. Other nucleotide sequences in the sample specify the same CDR3. The rearrangement joins TRBV19 to TRBJ2-2; D not certain. Germline V gives CDR1 LNHDA, CDR2 SQIVND (reference sequence). Trimming pared 3 bases from V and 6 bases from J, leaving 11 bases between. The CDR3 is 14 residues long. In nucleotides, the CDR3 is TGTGCCAGTAGTATCAGAACTGCACCCGGGGAGCTGTTTTTT. Its translation is CASSIRTAPGELFF.

The CDR3 region is CASSLRSGLAGGYNEQFF. The CDR3 nucleotides read TGCGCCAGCAGCCTCCGAAGCGGGCTAGCGGGGGGGTACAATGAGCAGTTCTTC. This chain connects TRBV4-1 to TRBJ2-1; the match to TRBD2 covers 12 bases. V dropped 4 bases and J dropped 4; count of bases not matched to a gene: 11. From germline, CDR1 is MGHRA and CDR2 YSYEKL. This CDR3 has 18 amino acids.

This clone was picked up one time. This sequence joins TRBV5-1 and TRBJ2-2; 9 bases are shared with TRBD1. V was clipped by 5 bases and J by 6 bases; unmatched bases: 5. The CDR3 covers 14 residues. Germline values: CDR1 SGHRS, CDR2 YFSETQ. DNA of the CDR3: TGCGCCAGCAGTGTGGACAGGGGATCCGGGGAGCTGTTTTTT. This sequence encodes CASSVDRGSGELFF. Based on the CDR3 plus reference TRBV5-1 and TRBJ2-2, the full variable domain is KAGVTQTPRYLIKTRGQQVTLSCSPISGHRSVSWYQQTPGQGLQFLFEYFSETQRNKGNFPGRFSGRQFSNSRSEMNVSTLELGDSALYLCASSVDRGSGELFFGEGSRLTVL.

The V call is TRBV30, the J call TRBJ2-7; 15 bases are shared with TRBD2. Trimming at V came to 1 base and at J to 0 bases, leaving 10 bases not matched to a gene. Germline V gene lookup returns CDR1 GTSNPN and CDR2 SVGIG (reference sequence). This CDR3 comprises 19 residues. This CDR3 is CAWSAHGTSGRLSSYEQYF. CDR3 bases: TGTGCCTGGAGTGCCCACGGGACTAGCGGGAGGTTAAGCTCCTACGAGCAGTACTTC.

About this clone itself: The junction and the germline gene differ at one end; a read error may be behind it. The genes are TRBV2 and TRBJ1-2; D unresolved. The CDR3 contains 10 residues. Germline assignment: CDR1 SNHLY and CDR2 FYNNEI. The CDR3 loop is CARSRSGYTF. CDR3 nucleotides: TGTGCCCGCAGTAGAAGCGGCTACACCTTC.

V gene TRBV19 combines with J gene TRBJ2-6; the match to TRBD1 covers 9 bases. Per the germline V gene, CDR1 is LNHDA and CDR2 is SQIVND (reference sequence). Trimming removed 6 bases from V and 1 base from J; junction bases left unmatched: 13. This CDR3 contains 19 residues. Written as DNA, the CDR3 is TGTGCCAGTAGGAGATCCACAGGGGGCATGGGGTCTGGGGCCAACGTCCTGACTTTC. It encodes CASRRSTGGMGSGANVLTF.

This clone was recorded many times. The genes are TRBV9 and TRBJ2-5; the match to TRBD2 covers 8 bases. CDR3 length equals 15 residues. The junction had 9 bases not matched to a gene; V was cut back by 3 bases and J by 5 bases. The germline V gene encodes CDR1 SGDLS and CDR2 YYNGEE. CDR3 DNA sequence: TGTGCCAGCAGCGCGGGAGGGCAGGGTGCCGAGACCCAGTACTTC. It is translated as CASSAGGQGAETQYF.

This clone was recorded a few times. The chain links TRBV2 to TRBJ2-1; D remains ambiguous. Germline V gene lookup returns CDR1 SNHLY and CDR2 FYNNEI. The V and J ends lost 7 bases and 3 bases respectively, with 10 bases between them. The CDR3 is made up of 13 amino acids. The CDR3 spells CASKQESYNEQFF. For the CDR3, the DNA is TGTGCCAGCAAGCAGGAAAGCTACAATGAGCAGTTCTTC.